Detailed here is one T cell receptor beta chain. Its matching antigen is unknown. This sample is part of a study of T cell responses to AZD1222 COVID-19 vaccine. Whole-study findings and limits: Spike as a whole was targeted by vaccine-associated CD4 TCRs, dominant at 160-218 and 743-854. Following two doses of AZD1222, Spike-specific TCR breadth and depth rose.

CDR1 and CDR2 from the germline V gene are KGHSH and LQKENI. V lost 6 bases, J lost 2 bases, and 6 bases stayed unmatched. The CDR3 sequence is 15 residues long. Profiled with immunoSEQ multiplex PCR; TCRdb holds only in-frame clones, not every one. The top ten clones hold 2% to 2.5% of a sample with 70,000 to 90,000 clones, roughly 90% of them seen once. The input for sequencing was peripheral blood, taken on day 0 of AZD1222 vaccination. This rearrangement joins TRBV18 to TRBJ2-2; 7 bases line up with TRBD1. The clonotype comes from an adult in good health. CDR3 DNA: TGTGCCAGCTCGCTACAGGGGACAAACACCGGGGAGCTGTTTTTT. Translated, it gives CASSLQGTNTGELFF.